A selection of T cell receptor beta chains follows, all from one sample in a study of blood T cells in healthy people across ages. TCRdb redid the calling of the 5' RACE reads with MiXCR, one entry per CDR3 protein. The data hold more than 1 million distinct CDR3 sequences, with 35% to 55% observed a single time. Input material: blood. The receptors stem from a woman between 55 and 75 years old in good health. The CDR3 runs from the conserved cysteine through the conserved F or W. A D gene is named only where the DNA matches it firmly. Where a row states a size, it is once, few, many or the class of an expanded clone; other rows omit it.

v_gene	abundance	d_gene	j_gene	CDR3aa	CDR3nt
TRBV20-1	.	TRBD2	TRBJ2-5	CSATSGRAPGETQYF	TGCAGTGCTACTAGCGGGAGAGCTCCGGGGGAGACCCAGTACTTC
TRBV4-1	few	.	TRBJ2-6	CASSHITGSGANVLTF	TGCGCCAGCAGCCATATTACAGGGTCTGGGGCCAACGTCCTGACTTTC
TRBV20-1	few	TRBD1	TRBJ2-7	CSARDPHGQDIYEQYF	TGCAGTGCTAGAGACCCCCATGGACAGGACATCTACGAGCAGTACTTC
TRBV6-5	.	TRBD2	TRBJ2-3	CASSYSLAGADTQYF	TGTGCCAGCAGTTATTCGTTAGCGGGAGCTGATACGCAGTATTTT
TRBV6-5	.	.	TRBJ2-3	CASSYFRDTDTQYF	TGTGCCAGCAGTTACTTCAGGGACACAGATACGCAGTATTTT
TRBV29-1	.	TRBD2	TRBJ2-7	CNVRGTSGKAYNEQYF	TGCAACGTTCGCGGGACTAGCGGGAAAGCATACAATGAGCAGTACTTC
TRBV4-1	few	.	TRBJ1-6	CASSLQGSPLHF	TGCGCCAGCAGCCTCCAAGGATCACCCCTCCACTTT
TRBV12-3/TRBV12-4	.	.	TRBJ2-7	CASSFRGSAYEQYF	TGTGCCAGCAGTTTCCGGGGCTCAGCCTACGAGCAGTACTTC
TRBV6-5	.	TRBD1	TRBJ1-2	CASSDRDRGRNGYTF	TGTGCCAGCAGTGACCGGGACAGGGGGCGAAATGGCTACACCTTC
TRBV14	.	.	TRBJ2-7	CASSSDFAHEQYF	TGTGCCAGCAGCTCAGACTTCGCCCACGAGCAGTACTTC
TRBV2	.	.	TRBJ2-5	CASSEGTGYWGETQYF	TGTGCCAGCAGTGAAGGAACAGGGTATTGGGGAGAGACCCAGTACTTC
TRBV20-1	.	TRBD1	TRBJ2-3	CSARDEGQLGTDTQYF	TGCAGTGCTAGAGATGAGGGACAGTTAGGCACAGACACGCAGTATTTT
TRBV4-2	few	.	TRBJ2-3	CASSQARDTQYF	TGTGCCAGCAGCCAAGCTAGGGATACGCAGTATTTT
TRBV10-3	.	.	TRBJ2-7	CAISESIGRGGEQYF	TGTGCCATCAGTGAGTCGATCGGTCGGGGCGGTGAGCAGTACTTC
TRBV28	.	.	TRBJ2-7	CASSELDRSYEQYF	TGTGCCAGCAGTGAACTAGACCGATCCTACGAGCAGTACTTC
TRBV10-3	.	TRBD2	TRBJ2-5	CAISDASAGEYQETQYF	TGTGCCATCAGTGACGCCTCTGCGGGGGAGTACCAAGAGACCCAGTACTTC
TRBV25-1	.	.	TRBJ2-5	CASSDTRRPPADEQYF	TGTGCCAGCAGTGACACACGCAGACCACCAGCGGATGAGCAGTACTTC
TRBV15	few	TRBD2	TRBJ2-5	CATSRGLALETQYF	TGTGCCACCAGCCGAGGACTAGCGCTGGAGACCCAGTACTTC
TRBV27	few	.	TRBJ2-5	CASSNGLENEQYF	TGTGCCAGCAGCAACGGACTGGAGAATGAGCAGTACTTC
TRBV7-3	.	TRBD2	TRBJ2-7	CASSLMGGGAWEQYF	TGTGCCAGCAGCTTAATGGGCGGGGGGGCTTGGGAGCAGTACTTC
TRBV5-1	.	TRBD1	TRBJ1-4	CASRPTGAAEKLFF	TGCGCCAGCAGACCGACAGGGGCTGCTGAAAAACTGTTTTTT
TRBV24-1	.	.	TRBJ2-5	CATSDFETGEGVQYF	TGTGCCACCAGTGACTTCGAGACAGGGGAGGGCGTGCAGTACTTC
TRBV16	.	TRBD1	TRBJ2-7	CASSQFTGVPYEQYF	TGTGCCAGCAGCCAATTCACAGGGGTCCCCTACGAGCAGTACTTC
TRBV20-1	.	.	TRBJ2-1	CSATSGRVRYNEQFF	TGCAGTGCTACCAGTGGGCGGGTCCGCTACAATGAGCAGTTCTTC
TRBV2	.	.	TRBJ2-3	CAIRHGQTGTDTQYF	TGTGCCATTCGACACGGGCAGACTGGCACAGATACGCAGTATTTT
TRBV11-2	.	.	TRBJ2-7	CASSPISGREQYF	TGTGCCAGCAGCCCAATCTCAGGGCGCGAGCAGTACTTC
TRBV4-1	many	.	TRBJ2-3	CASSQLGGTDTQYF	TGCGCCAGCAGCCAACTAGGTGGCACAGATACGCAGTATTTT
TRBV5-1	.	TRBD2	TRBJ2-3	CASSSHPDVRTSGSTDTQYF	TGCGCCAGCAGCAGCCATCCCGACGTTAGGACTAGCGGGAGCACAGATACGCAGTATTTT
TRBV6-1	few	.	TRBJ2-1	CASSSIRSYNEQFF	TGTGCCAGCAGTTCGATCCGGTCCTACAATGAGCAGTTCTTC
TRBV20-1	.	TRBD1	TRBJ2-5	CSATDRARTQETQYF	TGCAGTGCGACTGACAGGGCCCGTACGCAAGAGACCCAGTACTTC
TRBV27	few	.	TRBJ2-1	CASSPTELERYNEQFF	TGTGCCAGCAGTCCCACAGAGTTAGAGAGGTACAATGAGCAGTTCTTC
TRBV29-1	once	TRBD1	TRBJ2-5	CSVRGPGETQYF	TGCAGCGTTAGGGGGCCAGGGGAGACCCAGTACTTC
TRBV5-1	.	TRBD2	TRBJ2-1	CASSLVALGLASRNEQFF	TGCGCCAGCAGCTTGGTAGCCCTGGGACTAGCGTCCCGCAATGAGCAGTTCTTC
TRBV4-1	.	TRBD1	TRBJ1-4	CASSPDRGLGTNEKLFF	TGCGCCAGCAGCCCTGACAGGGGATTAGGGACTAATGAAAAGCTGTTTTTT
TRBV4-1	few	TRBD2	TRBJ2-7	CASSVPGLGYEQYF	TGCGCCAGCAGCGTACCGGGACTAGGCTACGAGCAGTACTTC
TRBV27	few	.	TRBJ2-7	CASRSGSGYEQYF	TGTGCCAGTAGATCGGGTTCCGGCTACGAGCAGTACTTC
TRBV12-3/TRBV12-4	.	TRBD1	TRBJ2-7	CASRKTGGTYEQYF	TGTGCCAGCAGAAAAACAGGGGGAACCTACGAGCAGTACTTC
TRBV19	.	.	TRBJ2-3	CASTLGGSGTDTQYF	TGTGCCAGCACCCTCGGAGGGTCCGGCACAGATACGCAGTATTTT
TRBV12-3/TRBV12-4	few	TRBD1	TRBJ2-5	CASSLATGVGETQYF	TGTGCCAGCAGTTTAGCGACAGGGGTAGGGGAGACCCAGTACTTC
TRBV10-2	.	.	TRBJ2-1	CASSQLVFEQFF	TGCGCCAGCAGCCAACTAGTTTTTGAGCAGTTCTTC
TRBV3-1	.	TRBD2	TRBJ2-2	CASSHWFGRSNTGELFF	TGTGCCAGCAGCCATTGGTTCGGGAGGTCGAACACCGGGGAGCTGTTTTTT
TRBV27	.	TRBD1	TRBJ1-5	CASSPRGGRDQPQHF	TGTGCCAGCAGTCCCCGAGGGGGCAGGGATCAGCCCCAGCATTTT
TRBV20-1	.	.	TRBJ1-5	CSARVGIDQPQHF	TGCAGTGCTAGAGTAGGGATTGATCAGCCCCAGCATTTT
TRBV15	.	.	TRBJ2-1	CATSSGTPYNEQFF	TGTGCCACCAGCAGCGGGACACCTTACAATGAGCAGTTCTTC
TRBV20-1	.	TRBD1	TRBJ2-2	CSARRDSNTGELFF	TGCAGTGCGAGAAGGGACAGTAACACCGGGGAGCTGTTTTTT
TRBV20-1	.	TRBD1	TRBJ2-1	CSAPWTGSVEQFF	TGCAGTGCCCCTTGGACAGGGTCAGTTGAGCAGTTCTTC
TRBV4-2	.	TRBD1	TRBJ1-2	CASSQAGQVGSYGYTF	TGTGCCAGCAGCCAAGCGGGACAGGTTGGTTCCTATGGCTACACCTTC
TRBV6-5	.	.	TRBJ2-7	CASSSTLANYEQYF	TGTGCCAGCAGCTCAACTCTAGCGAACTACGAGCAGTACTTC
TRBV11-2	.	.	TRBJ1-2	CASSPSGFGYTF	TGTGCCAGCAGCCCCTCGGGGTTTGGCTACACCTTC
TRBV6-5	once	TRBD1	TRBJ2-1	CASRTRQGSYNEQFF	TGTGCCAGCAGAACTCGACAGGGTTCCTACAATGAGCAGTTCTTC
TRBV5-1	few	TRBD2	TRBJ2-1	CASSGAVSGSSYNEQFF	TGCGCCAGCAGCGGGGCGGTTAGCGGGAGCTCCTACAATGAGCAGTTCTTC
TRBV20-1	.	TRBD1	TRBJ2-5	CSARVTQGQGNEETQYF	TGCAGTGCTAGGGTTACCCAAGGACAGGGAAACGAAGAGACCCAGTACTTC
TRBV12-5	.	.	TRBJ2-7	CASGLDLGGQAPKVHEQYF	TGTGCTAGTGGTTTGGACTTGGGAGGACAGGCGCCTAAGGTACACGAGCAGTACTTC
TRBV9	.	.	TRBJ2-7	CASSVGHSSLDEQYF	TGTGCCAGCAGCGTAGGTCACAGTAGCTTGGACGAGCAGTACTTC